Listed below are T cell receptor beta chains from one sample, sequenced in a study of blood T cell repertoires in COVID-19. Assay used: immunoSEQ multiplex PCR; TCRdb lists only in-frame clones, some missing. The sample yields some 180,000 clones, roughly 80% seen once. The sequencing input was peripheral blood. The receptors shown here come from a human donor in a cohort sampled during active COVID-19. Each CDR3 is given with its conserved first and last residue. A D gene is named only where the DNA matches it firmly. Rows give clone size only sometimes, using once, few, many, or a class for an expanded clone.

V gene	J gene	clone size	D gene	CDR3 protein	CDR3 DNA
TRBV7-9	TRBJ2-7	once	.	CASSDGGGRFDEQYF	TGTGCCAGCAGCGACGGAGGGGGCAGGTTCGACGAGCAGTACTTC
TRBV19	TRBJ2-2	.	TRBD1	CASSIEQGADTGELFF	TGTGCCAGTAGTATAGAACAGGGGGCGGACACCGGGGAGCTGTTTTTT
TRBV13	TRBJ2-6	.	.	CASSNRIGGAGANVLTF	TGTGCCAGCAGCAACAGGATCGGCGGGGCTGGGGCCAACGTCCTGACTTTC
TRBV5-1	TRBJ2-5	once	.	CASSLEAGLETQYF	TGCGCCAGCAGCTTGGAGGCAGGGTTAGAGACCCAGTACTTC
TRBV9	TRBJ1-4	.	.	CASSVVGTGNEKLFF	TGTGCCAGCAGCGTAGTGGGCACGGGAAATGAAAAACTGTTTTTT
TRBV18	TRBJ2-1	.	.	CASSPGGRPYNEQFF	TGTGCCAGCTCACCCGGGGGAAGACCCTACAATGAGCAGTTCTTC
TRBV2	TRBJ2-7	.	TRBD2	CASTPSPGTRKDEQYF	TGTGCCAGCACTCCCTCGCCGGGGACTAGAAAGGACGAGCAGTACTTC
TRBV5-1	TRBJ1-1	once	.	CASSFGQMTLNTEAFF	TGCGCCAGCAGCTTTGGACAGATGACCCTGAACACTGAAGCTTTCTTT
TRBV11-2	TRBJ2-1	.	TRBD2	CASRPGGGAYNEQFF	TGTGCCAGCAGGCCCGGGGGGGGCGCCTACAATGAGCAGTTCTTC
TRBV7-8	TRBJ2-1	once	TRBD1	CASSPIGQGSNEQFF	TGTGCCAGCAGCCCTATTGGACAGGGAAGCAATGAGCAGTTCTTC
TRBV2	TRBJ2-1	.	TRBD1	CASSRWTGMGEQFF	TGTGCCAGCAGCCGTTGGACAGGAATGGGTGAGCAGTTCTTC
TRBV5-1	TRBJ1-6	.	TRBD1	CASSLGQGGSPLHF	TGCGCCAGCAGCTTAGGACAGGGAGGTTCACCCCTCCACTTT
TRBV10-3	TRBJ1-2	.	.	CASGGANYGYTF	TGTGCGTCGGGGGGAGCTAACTATGGCTACACCTTC
TRBV9	TRBJ2-2	few	.	CASSVDPRLDTGELFF	TGTGCCAGCAGCGTAGATCCCCGACTTGACACCGGGGAGCTGTTTTTT
TRBV5-6	TRBJ2-5	.	TRBD2	CASSTLAGETQYF	TGTGCCAGCAGCACACTAGCGGGGGAGACCCAGTACTTC
TRBV19	TRBJ1-4	.	.	CASIPQGRSEKLFF	TGTGCCAGTATCCCTCAGGGAAGGAGTGAAAAACTGTTTTTT
TRBV2	TRBJ1-6	few	.	CASNSPSSYNSPLHF	TGTGCCAGCAACTCTCCGAGCTCCTATAATTCACCCCTCCACTTT
TRBV7-2	TRBJ1-1	few	.	CASTPGGGRSSRGVTEAFF	TGTGCCAGCACCCCAGGCGGGGGCAGGTCATCCCGAGGTGTCACTGAAGCTTTCTTT
TRBV7-8	TRBJ2-7	.	TRBD1	CASSLPGQGIHEQYF	TGTGCCAGCAGCTTACCTGGACAGGGAATCCACGAGCAGTACTTC
TRBV6-5	TRBJ1-4	.	.	CASRAGRGEKLFF	TGTGCCAGCAGGGCGGGGAGAGGTGAAAAACTGTTTTTT
TRBV6-6	TRBJ1-1	.	TRBD1	CASSSRDRVNTEAFF	TGTGCCAGCAGTTCCCGGGACAGGGTGAACACTGAAGCTTTCTTT
TRBV21-1	TRBJ2-7	.	.	CASSKSGKWSGYEQYF	TGTGCCAGCAGCAAAAGCGGAAAGTGGTCGGGCTACGAGCAGTACTTC
TRBV5-1	TRBJ2-1	.	TRBD1	CASSLMGQANNEQFF	TGCGCCAGCAGCTTGATGGGACAGGCTAACAATGAGCAGTTCTTC
TRBV3-1/TRBV3-2	TRBJ2-1	.	.	CASSQVPGFRNEQFF	TGTGCCAGCAGCCAAGTCCCCGGGTTTAGGAATGAGCAGTTCTTC
TRBV19	TRBJ1-4	.	.	CASSIGGVFNEKLFF	TGTGCCAGTAGTATAGGCGGAGTATTTAATGAAAAACTGTTTTTT
TRBV19	TRBJ1-5	once	.	CASSITSRGGISNQPQHF	TGTGCCAGTAGTATAACGTCCCGGGGGGGGATTAGCAATCAGCCCCAGCATTTT
TRBV4-1	TRBJ2-7	once	TRBD1	CASSQADREGYEQYF	TGCGCCAGCAGCCAAGCCGACAGGGAAGGCTACGAGCAGTACTTC
TRBV5-4	TRBJ2-2	.	.	CASSEMRVEFTGELFF	TGTGCCAGCAGCGAGATGAGGGTGGAGTTTACCGGGGAGCTGTTTTTT
TRBV6-5	TRBJ2-3	once	TRBD2	CASSYRSGGWDTQYF	TGTGCCAGCAGTTACCGAAGCGGGGGGTGGGATACGCAGTATTTT
TRBV28	TRBJ1-1	.	.	CASSLPPGQMNTEAFF	TGTGCCAGCAGTTTGCCACCGGGACAAATGAACACTGAAGCTTTCTTT
TRBV7-2	TRBJ1-6	.	TRBD1	CASSQTGTDNSPLHF	TGTGCCAGCAGCCAGACCGGGACAGATAATTCACCCCTCCACTTT
TRBV6-6	TRBJ1-1	.	TRBD1	CASSLYPSGTADMNTEAFF	TGTGCCAGCAGTCTTTATCCTTCCGGGACAGCCGACATGAACACTGAAGCTTTCTTT
TRBV11-2	TRBJ2-5	.	.	CASSLDHSSRTQYF	TGTGCCAGCAGCTTAGATCATAGCTCCAGGACCCAGTACTTC
TRBV5-1	TRBJ1-3	.	.	CASSLARGNTIYF	TGCGCCAGCAGCTTGGCCCGTGGAAACACCATATATTTT
TRBV30	TRBJ2-7	.	TRBD2	CAWSVLGLASEQYF	TGTGCCTGGAGTGTACTAGGACTAGCCTCCGAGCAGTACTTC
TRBV5-6	TRBJ2-6	.	.	CASSARSSGANVLTF	TGTGCCAGCAGCGCCCGTAGCTCTGGGGCCAACGTCCTGACTTTC
TRBV30	TRBJ1-3	.	.	CAWSDPPGSGNTIYF	TGTGCCTGGAGTGACCCCCCTGGTAGTGGAAACACCATATATTTT
TRBV2	TRBJ1-3	.	.	CASSVERAGNTIYF	TGTGCCAGCAGTGTTGAGCGCGCTGGAAACACCATATATTTT
TRBV9	TRBJ1-1	.	.	CASSVGGGVNTEAFF	TGTGCCAGCAGCGTAGGTGGAGGGGTCAACACTGAAGCTTTCTTT
TRBV11-2	TRBJ2-3	.	.	CASSFTRKTDTQYF	TGTGCCAGCAGCTTTACGAGGAAAACAGATACGCAGTATTTT
TRBV6-5	TRBJ1-4	.	.	CASSDRPANEKLFF	TGTGCCAGCAGCGACAGGCCCGCTAATGAAAAACTGTTTTTT
TRBV7-8	TRBJ1-2	.	TRBD1	CASSLLTGAANYGYTF	TGTGCCAGCAGCTTACTCACAGGGGCTGCAAACTATGGCTACACCTTC
TRBV29-1	TRBJ2-7	.	.	CSVGSSSGGYEQYF	TGCAGCGTTGGAAGTAGCTCCGGCGGCTACGAGCAGTACTTC
TRBV18	TRBJ2-5	.	.	CASSSQYQETQYF	TGTGCCAGCTCAAGTCAGTACCAAGAGACCCAGTACTTC
TRBV11-3	TRBJ1-6	few	.	CASSLDRDSPLHF	TGTGCCAGCAGCTTAGACAGGGATTCACCCCTCCACTTT
TRBV7-6	TRBJ1-5	.	TRBD1	CASRRTGVNQPQHF	TGTGCCAGCCGACGGACAGGGGTCAATCAGCCCCAGCATTTT
TRBV29-1	TRBJ1-6	.	.	CSVGENNYNSPLHF	TGCAGCGTTGGGGAGAATAACTATAATTCACCCCTCCACTTT
TRBV19	TRBJ1-1	.	TRBD1	CASGIGQGMNTEAFF	TGTGCCAGTGGTATCGGACAGGGGATGAACACTGAAGCTTTCTTT
TRBV11-1	TRBJ2-2	.	.	CASSLRRGNTGELFF	TGTGCCAGCAGCTTAAGGCGGGGAAACACCGGGGAGCTGTTTTTT
TRBV7-9	TRBJ1-1	.	.	CASSFDSLTFTEAFF	TGTGCCAGCAGCTTTGACAGTCTCACGTTTACTGAAGCTTTCTTT
TRBV6-6	TRBJ2-7	.	.	CASSYSRPTRSGEQYF	TGTGCCAGCAGTTACTCGAGGCCGACTAGATCAGGCGAGCAGTACTTC
TRBV5-6	TRBJ2-1	.	TRBD2	CASSWGGDEQFF	TGTGCCAGCAGCTGGGGAGGGGATGAGCAGTTCTTC
TRBV2	TRBJ1-5	.	.	CASKKTGRPQHF	TGTGCCAGCAAAAAGACAGGCCGGCCCCAGCATTTT
TRBV30	TRBJ2-7	.	TRBD2	CASSRIAGGLYEQYF	TGTGCCTCAAGTCGAATAGCGGGGGGCCTCTACGAGCAGTACTTC